The clone carrying this T cell receptor (beta chain) was counted a few times. As yet, its antigen is unknown. These data originate in a study of post-analysis software for immune sequencing data. Study-level background: Some patients lacked subtype; others had relapsing-remitting, secondary progressive or progressive-relapsing disease. General study results and limits: Normalized Chao1 diversity was significantly lower in multiple sclerosis patients than in controls. Samples from a shared batch, those prepared together, strongly co-clustered by F measure. Higher frequency in patients than in controls was seen for roughly five TRBV segments, with TRBV5-6, TRBV5-1 and TRBV20-1 among them.

Unique molecular identifiers tagged the TCR beta cDNA libraries. Each batch of 1 to 10 million T cells produced 400,000 to 650,000 cDNA molecules. MiXCR, applied by TCRdb to the PCR reads, yields one record per CDR3 protein. Here the sample spans 820,000 or so distinct CDR3 sequences, roughly 58% being singletons. CDR1 is MNHEY and CDR2 is SVGAGI in the germline V gene. The CDR3 extends over 14 amino acids. Sequences were obtained from blood. The chain has TRBV6-5 and TRBJ2-5; D remains unclear. The J call may be faulty, since TRBJ2-7 better matches the DNA end. The receptor comes from a girl aged 5-17 years with multiple sclerosis. CDR3 coding DNA: TGTGCCAGCAGGGGGTCCGGTTGGTCCTACGAGCAGTACTTC. It translates to CASRGSGWSYEQYF.